This T cell receptor (beta chain) is from a study of beta chain features in type 1 diabetes. The study, taken as a whole, reports: Shorter TCRB CDR3s, moderately but significantly so, were found in Type 1 diabetes patients in all four CD4+ subsets. Type 1 diabetes patients had fewer VDJ junction insertions and more deletions.

Sorting of CD4+ naive, central memory, regulatory and stem cell-like memory cells was performed via CD45RO/CCR7/CD25/CD127/CD95/CD27. This clone has only a few counts. Its target is unknown. The entirety of the isolated RNA underwent reverse transcription, so expressed TCRB transcripts were sequenced. Clones were read by immunoSEQ multiplex PCR, and TCRdb kept only the in-frame ones, dropping some. This table has 35,000 to 45,000 clones, 55% to 70% appearing once. V was cut by 0 bases and J by 13 bases, with 16 bases left in between. The V gene's germline CDR1 is ENHRY and CDR2 SYGVKD. The CDR3 runs to 14 residues.

The chain is built from TRBV10-3 and TRBJ2-1, with TRBD2 as a possible D gene (5 bases). The clonotype originates from a woman aged 25-40 years in good health. The sequenced material came from Tregs from blood. The DNA of the CDR3 is TGTGCCATCAGTGAGTCGATTGTCGGGGTTAAACAGTTCTTC. Translated, it gives CAISESIVGVKQFF.